Following are 19 T cell receptor beta chains from one sample sequenced in a study of cytomegalovirus exposure and HLA in healthy donors. Assay: immunoSEQ multiplex PCR; the TCRdb copy retains only in-frame clones and omits some. Of 120,000 to 150,000 clones in the sample, roughly 89% are singletons; the top ten hold less than 5.5%. Sequencing was performed on PBMCs. The receptor source for this set is a man between 18 and 35 years old in good health and CMV-seropositive.

The CDR3 bases are TGTGCCAGCAGTTTAGGGGGCGGGGGGCGGAGAAATGAGCAGTTCTTC. Translated, it gives CASSLGGGGRRNEQFF. The chain has TRBV28 and TRBJ2-1, with 8 bases lining up with TRBD2. Germline trimming cut 2 bases from V and 7 bases from J; bases unmatched to any gene: 10. Germline CDR1 and CDR2: MDHEN and SYDVKM. The CDR3 consists of 16 residues.

This clone was recorded a few times. The chain has TRBV14 and TRBJ2-7, with a weak D call TRBD1 (5 bases). Trimming pared 3 bases from V and 5 bases from J, leaving 14 bases between. This CDR3 is 14 amino acids long. The germline V gene has CDR1 SGHDN and CDR2 FVKESK. Here the CDR3 DNA reads TGTGCCAGCAGCCAGGGCAGGAACAGGAACGAGCAGTACTTC. Protein product: CASSQGRNRNEQYF.

This chain's CDR3 is CASSVGGGVGTDTQYF. The CDR3, as DNA: TGTGCCAGCAGCGTGGGCGGGGGGGTTGGTACAGATACGCAGTATTTT. The rearrangement links TRBV9 to TRBJ2-3, with 9 nucleotides matching TRBD2. There are 16 residues in the CDR3. Trimming took 2 bases from V and 3 from J; bases not matched to a gene: 7. Germline lookup yields CDR1 SGDLS and CDR2 YYNGEE.

This sequence joins TRBV9 and TRBJ1-5; TRBD1 is a possible D gene (5 bases). The CDR3 runs to 15 residues. Trimming stripped 6 bases from V and 0 bases from J, with 13 bases between. CDR1 is SGDLS and CDR2 is YYNGEE in the germline V gene. As DNA, the CDR3 is TGTGCCAGCAACCCTAGGGGTTATAGCAATCAGCCCCAGCATTTT. As protein: CASNPRGYSNQPQHF.

The gene calls are TRBV30 and TRBJ1-5; TRBD1 matches at 9 bases. The ends lost 7 bases at V and 7 bases at J; junction bases unmatched: 8. Germline lookup yields CDR1 GTSNPN and CDR2 SVGIG (reference sequence). This CDR3 contains 13 residues. The CDR3 nucleotides are TGTGCCTACTCAACAGGGGGCAGACAGCCCCAGCATTTT. Its protein product is CAYSTGGRQPQHF. The variable domain in full, with the rest retrieved from reference TRBV30 and TRBJ1-5, is SQTIHQWPATLVQPVGSPLSLECTVEGTSNPNLYWYRQAAGRGLQLLFYSVGIGQISSEVPQNLSASRPQDRQFILSSKKLLLSDSGFYLCAYSTGGRQPQHFGDGTRLSIL.

This sequence joins TRBV5-1 and TRBJ2-4; 12 bases fit TRBD1. The CDR3 contains 16 residues. Trimming cost V 3 bases and J 6 bases; bases outside gene matches: 7. Per germline, CDR1 SGHRS and CDR2 YFSETQ. The CDR3 is CASSSLRDRGRNIQYF. CDR3 nucleotides: TGCGCCAGCAGCTCCCTCCGGGACAGGGGGCGAAACATTCAGTACTTC.

V is TRBV6-1 and J is TRBJ1-3, with 8 bases identical to TRBD1. V was pared by 3 bases and J by 1 base, with 2 bases of the junction left unmatched. CDR3 length: 15 residues. Germline V CDR1 and CDR2: MNHNS, SASEGT. CDR3: CASSEDRVSGNTIYF. As DNA, the CDR3 is TGTGCCAGCAGTGAGGACAGGGTTTCTGGAAACACCATATATTTT.

V gene TRBV4-1 combines with J gene TRBJ2-1, with 7 bases identical to TRBD2. V gave up 0 bases and J gave up 0 bases; unmatched junction bases: 5. The CDR3 has 17 amino acids. Germline V gene sequence: CDR1 MGHRA, CDR2 YSYEKL. CDR3 nucleotide sequence: TGCGCCAGCAGCCAAGACCAGCGGGGCCTCTCCTACAATGAGCAGTTCTTC. This translates into CASSQDQRGLSYNEQFF.

This rearrangement joins TRBV9 to TRBJ2-7, with 11 bases lining up with TRBD1. V lost 3 bases to trimming and J lost 2 bases; unmatched junction nucleotides: 4. Germline V CDR1 and CDR2: SGDLS, YYNGEE. The CDR3 loop spans 15 amino acids. CDR3 loop: CASSGRDRGTYEQYF. For the CDR3, the DNA is TGTGCCAGCAGCGGCCGGGACAGGGGGACCTACGAGCAGTACTTC.

This clone was detected a few times. CDR3 sequence (DNA): TGTGCCTGGCTTGGCTCCACCTCGTTTGGTCGCGGCTACACCTTC. This encodes CAWLGSTSFGRGYTF. This chain connects TRBV30 to TRBJ1-2; D uncertain. Germline V CDR1 and CDR2: GTSNPN, SVGIG (reference sequence). The ends were cut back, 5 bases at V and 8 bases at J, with 24 bases in the middle. This CDR3 spans 15 amino acids.

The rearrangement links TRBV19 to TRBJ1-5, with 12 positions matching TRBD1. V lost 1 base to trimming and J lost 5 bases; unmatched junction nucleotides: 6. Germline V lookup: CDR1 LNHDA, CDR2 SQIVND (reference sequence). The CDR3 consists of 17 residues. Here the CDR3 reads CASSIVLGDRGHQPQHF. The CDR3, as DNA: TGTGCCAGTAGTATAGTCCTCGGGGACAGGGGGCATCAGCCCCAGCATTTT.

The chain joins TRBV28 to TRBJ2-7; 12 bases map to TRBD1. Germline V gives CDR1 MDHEN, CDR2 SYDVKM. This CDR3 spans 16 amino acids. The V and J ends lost 4 bases and 4 bases, in that order; junction bases with no gene match: 8. The CDR3 protein is CASSSMGQGAGYEQYF. CDR3 DNA: TGTGCCAGCAGTTCAATGGGACAGGGGGCAGGATACGAGCAGTACTTC.

This rearrangement joins TRBV2 to TRBJ1-1; D not certain. Trimming took off 4 bases at V and 4 bases at J, with 19 bases between the two ends. CDR1 SNHLY and CDR2 FYNNEI come from the germline V gene. This CDR3 is 16 amino acids long. The CDR3, as DNA: TGTGCCAGCAGTGTCAGCGGTCACGGAGCGGGCACTGAAGCTTTCTTT. It codes for CASSVSGHGAGTEAFF.

This clone has a handful of counts. The chain uses TRBV6-1 and TRBJ2-7; D is perhaps TRBD1 (6 bases). V lost 3 bases and J lost 4, with 10 bases in between. The CDR3 is 13 amino acids. The germline V gene has CDR1 MNHNS and CDR2 SASEGT. The CDR3 nucleotides read TGTGCCAGCAGTGACAATCAGGGGTACGAGCAGTACTTC. Translating gives CASSDNQGYEQYF.

J is TRBJ2-6 and V is TRBV7-7; TRBD1 is a possible D gene (5 bases). Germline assignment: CDR1 SSHAT and CDR2 FNYEAQ (reference sequence). The CDR3 runs 16 residues. V was cut by 1 base and J by 2 bases, with 9 bases left in between. The CDR3 here is CASSLGWGAGANVLTF. The CDR3 DNA reads as TGTGCCAGCAGCTTAGGGTGGGGCGCTGGGGCCAACGTCCTGACTTTC.

This chain joins TRBV4-1 and TRBJ2-4, with 7 nucleotides matching TRBD2. The trim removed 0 bases at V and 1 base at J, leaving 0 bases unmatched. The CDR3 sequence is 15 residues long. Germline CDR1 reads MGHRA; CDR2 reads YSYEKL. CDR3 in amino acids: CASSQERGAKNIQYF. The CDR3 coding sequence is TGCGCCAGCAGCCAAGAGCGGGGGGCCAAAAACATTCAGTACTTC.

The sample holds one count of this clone. The rearrangement joins TRBV6-5 to TRBJ1-1; 10 bases agree with TRBD1. V dropped 7 bases and J dropped 5; count of bases not matched to a gene: 10. Germline V gene lookup returns CDR1 MNHEY and CDR2 SVGAGI. The CDR3 is 15 amino acids. The CDR3, as DNA: TGTGCCAGCACTGCTTTTGGACAGGGGGGGACTGAAGCTTTCTTT. It translates to CASTAFGQGGTEAFF.

J is TRBJ2-5 and V is TRBV6-5; D remains unclear. In germline, CDR1 is MNHEY, CDR2 SVGAGI. The CDR3 loop spans 12 amino acids. V lost 6 bases, J lost 5 bases, and 10 bases lay in between. CDR3 residues: CASRSPWETQYF. CDR3 coding DNA: TGTGCCAGCAGGAGCCCCTGGGAGACCCAGTACTTC.

The chain couples TRBV19 to TRBJ1-6; 8 nucleotides match TRBD1. CDR3 length: 15 residues. Germline lookup yields CDR1 LNHDA and CDR2 SQIVND (reference sequence). V shed 3 bases, J shed 10 bases, and the junction held 8 bases outside the gene matches. CDR3 nucleotide sequence: TGTGCCAGTAGTATCTCGACAGGGGCCATCTCACCCCTCCACTTT. Translation gives CASSISTGAISPLHF.